One and the same sample provided the 9 T cell receptor beta chains below, sequenced in a study of Ad26.COV2.S vaccination and SARS-CoV-2 variants. Assay: immunoSEQ multiplex PCR; the TCRdb copy retains only in-frame clones and omits some. The data contain 350,000 to 500,000 clones, 90% of them singletons. Treatment denoted: approximately 18 received Ad26.COV2.S at low or high dose, single or two shots; 5 received placebo; per-sample allocation not given. It was on day 63 after the first vaccine or placebo injection that samples were taken. Source: peripheral blood, taken in a trial of Ad26.COV2.S vaccine versus placebo. These TCRs come from a person between 18 and 59 years old who received the Ad26.COV2.S COVID-19 vaccine or a placebo.

The chain employs TRBV7-6 and TRBJ2-7, with a tentative D call TRBD1 (6 bases). Trimming removed 4 bases at V and 1 base at J, with 14 bases between. Germline lookup yields CDR1 SGHVS and CDR2 FNYEAQ. The CDR3 has 15 residues. The CDR3 sequence is CASSWRPRGSYEQYF. Written as DNA, the CDR3 is TGTGCCAGCAGCTGGCGTCCCAGGGGATCCTACGAGCAGTACTTC.

This chain uses TRBV4-3 with TRBJ1-1; D ambiguous. The CDR3 covers 14 residues. Germline V gene lookup returns CDR1 LGHNA and CDR2 YSLEER. The V end was cut by 4 bases, the J end by 1 base, with 10 bases between. CDR3 in amino acids: CASSRQPWNTEAFF. CDR3 DNA: TGCGCCAGCAGCCGCCAACCCTGGAACACTGAAGCTTTCTTT.

The CDR3 nucleotides read TGTGCCAGCAGCCTTTCGACAGTTGGGACCCAGTACTTC. This sequence encodes CASSLSTVGTQYF. The chain has TRBV5-6 and TRBJ2-5; perhaps TRBD1 as D (5 bases). The CDR3 covers 13 residues. With 4 bases removed from V and 7 bases from J, the gap between germline ends came to 14 bases. Germline V gene lookup returns CDR1 SGHDT and CDR2 YYEEEE.

The V gene is TRBV5-8, the J gene TRBJ2-2; 7 nucleotides match TRBD2. Germline V lookup: CDR1 SGHTS, CDR2 YDEGEE. CDR3 length: 16 residues. The trim removed 0 bases at V and 4 bases at J, leaving 6 bases unmatched. Written as DNA, the CDR3 is TGTGCCAGCAGCTTGGTAGGGACTAAGAGCACCGGGGAGCTGTTTTTT. It codes for CASSLVGTKSTGELFF.

The J gene is TRBJ2-1, the V gene TRBV15, with D maybe TRBD1 (5 bases). V shed 1 base and J shed 6 bases, with 7 bases lying between them. CDR1 is LNHNV and CDR2 is YYDKDF in the germline V gene (reference sequence). This CDR3 has 13 amino acids. The CDR3 DNA sequence: TGTGCCACCAGCAGAGCCAGGGTCAATGAGCAGTTCTTC. Translation gives CATSRARVNEQFF.

On this clone: Other DNA sequences in this specimen translate into the identical CDR3. This CDR3 is CASSSRDRGLEQYF. The CDR3 DNA reads TGTGCCAGCAGCTCCCGGGACAGGGGCCTCGAGCAGTACTTC. The rearrangement joins TRBV7-2 to TRBJ2-7, with 10 bases fitting TRBD1. Losses at the gene ends were 4 bases for V and 6 bases for J; bases not matched to a gene: 6. Per the germline V gene, CDR1 is SGHTA and CDR2 is FQGNSA. The CDR3 extends over 14 amino acids.

Details on this clone: Other DNA sequences in the same sample also yield this CDR3. This chain links TRBV9 with TRBJ2-5; D is unclear. Trimming shortened V by 0 bases and J by 1 base, and 7 bases separated the two germline ends. The length of the CDR3 is 14 residues. Germline CDR1 reads SGDLS; CDR2 reads YYNGEE. The CDR3 coding sequence is TGTGCCAGCAGCGTAGGGGCAGTCCAAGAGACCCAGTACTTC. This translates into CASSVGAVQETQYF.

The V and J genes are TRBV13 and TRBJ2-4, with TRBD1 matching over 7 bases. CDR3 size: 14 residues. V dropped 5 bases and J dropped 6; count of bases not matched to a gene: 7. Germline loops: CDR1 PRHDT, CDR2 FYEKMQ (reference sequence). The CDR3 region is CASSQGGAGNIQYF. The CDR3, as DNA: TGTGCCAGCAGCCAAGGGGGCGCCGGAAACATTCAGTACTTC.

The genes are TRBV2 and TRBJ1-2, with 8 bases aligning to TRBD1. Germline V gene data show CDR1 as SNHLY and CDR2 as FYNNEI. The CDR3 sequence is 13 residues long. The V segment lost 4 bases and the J segment 7 bases; nucleotides outside the gene matches: 5. The DNA for the CDR3 is TGTGCCAGCAGTGCTGAACAGGGGGGTGGCTACACCTTC. This codes for CASSAEQGGGYTF.